These T cell receptor beta chains were read from a single sample in a study of T-cell memory formation after mild COVID-19. Using its own MiXCR run on the 5' RACE reads, TCRdb lists one record per CDR3 protein. The sample has roughly 50,000 distinct CDR3 sequences, less than 15% seen once. Sequenced material: PBMCs or a T cell subset sorted from them (not recorded which). All receptors derive from a young man who had mild COVID-19 (a few samples of this study predate the infection). Cell type and time point are not known. The CDR3 runs from the conserved cysteine through the conserved F or W.

>TRBJ2-1|TRBV6-2/TRBV6-3
CASSYLRGNEQFF
>TRBJ2-4|TRBV5-1
CASSFRWGMLQNIQYF
>TRBJ2-3|TRBV27
CASTLRVSAGTSTDTQYF
>TRBJ1-5|TRBV20-1
CSASRVGGSNQPQHF
>TRBJ2-1|TRBV15
CATSRLTSGGTAEQFF
>TRBJ1-1|TRBV29-1
CSVDQANTEAFF
>TRBJ2-5|TRBV7-6
CASSLLAGGRSETQYF
>TRBJ2-2|TRBV5-1
CASSFSRGSAGELFF
>TRBJ2-3|TRBV18
CASSPRTGGADTQYF
>TRBJ2-5|TRBV28
CASTSRAREETQYF
>TRBJ1-1|TRBV5-1
CASRIVYRRGTEAFF
>TRBJ1-1|TRBV4-1
CASSQEKVGTEAFF
>TRBJ1-1|TRBV29-1
CSVVAVEAFF
>TRBJ2-3|TRBV6-5
CASRARTDTQYF
>TRBJ2-5|TRBV7-3
CASSRGGDPETQYF
>TRBJ2-1|TRBV7-8
CASSLLSGGRSYNEQFF
>TRBJ2-7|TRBV5-5
CASSSFGRPYEQYF
>TRBJ2-5|TRBV20-1
CSATGLPTTQYF
>TRBJ2-7|TRBV7-2
CASSSSNYEQYF
>TRBJ1-1|TRBV9
CASSGDPQGEAFF
>TRBJ1-2|TRBV15
CATSRDGKGEYGYTF
>TRBJ1-5|TRBV28
CASSSADRINQPQHF
>TRBJ2-2|TRBV12-3/TRBV12-4
CASRRASGQLRGELFF
>TRBJ1-3|TRBV7-6
CASSPWTRVSGNTIYF
>TRBJ1-4|TRBV20-1
CSATPGTLAGEKLFF
>TRBJ2-3|TRBV9
CASSPQRTAQYF
>TRBJ1-6|TRBV7-2
CASSRRDRNSPLHF
>TRBJ2-7|TRBV7-2
CASGRESYEQYF
>TRBJ2-5|TRBV28
CASSLGLGQGGEETQYF
>TRBJ2-1|TRBV4-2
CASSRGLAGGSSYNEQFF
>TRBJ1-3|TRBV6-4
CASSRKRGFSGNTIYF
>TRBJ2-7|TRBV20-1
CSAPHPGSVYEQYF
>TRBJ2-7|TRBV20-1
CSARAGGPPPYEQYF
>TRBJ1-1|TRBV5-1
CASSLGGKGVAAFF
>TRBJ2-3|TRBV27
CASSEKGTGAADTQYF
>TRBJ2-3|TRBV6-5
CASSYSSGVGDTQYF
>TRBJ2-7|TRBV6-2/TRBV6-3
CASSPTPGGLYEQYF
>TRBJ2-1|TRBV14
CASSLSQGNEQFF
>TRBJ1-2|TRBV7-2
CASSLAPGAVGYTF
>TRBJ2-3|TRBV7-2
CASSLALHTQYF
>TRBJ2-1|TRBV7-8
CASSLVRGTPNNEQFF
>TRBJ1-1|TRBV4-3
CASSPAEGGSTEAFF
>TRBJ2-7|TRBV5-1
CASSLAASGGATYEQYF
>TRBJ1-6|TRBV4-2
CASSQGYRQSSYNSPLHF
>TRBJ1-1|TRBV24-1
CATSEAGGTEAFF